The next 11 T cell receptor beta chains were all read from a single sample in a study of read filtering for tumor transcriptome and immune sequencing. Molecular barcoded adaptors covering alpha/delta and beta/gamma chains were used on approximately 400 ng RNA. In TCRdb, the reads were re-called with MiXCR into one record per CDR3 protein. The sample has over 50,000 distinct CDR3 sequences, roughly a fifth seen once. Source material: a population of CD138-negative cells sorted from bone marrow. The receptor source for this set is a donor at least 40 years old with multiple myeloma.

This clonotype showed up many times. The chain joins TRBV20-1 to TRBJ2-7, with D hard to call. Germline-derived CDR1 and CDR2 are DFQATT and SNEGSKA (reference sequence). The CDR3 length is 13 residues. V gave up 0 bases and J gave up 0 bases, with 6 bases separating them. The CDR3 DNA sequence: TGCAGTGCTAGAGATCAAGGCTCCTACGAGCAGTACTTC. Translating gives CSARDQGSYEQYF.

Regarding this clonotype: A much larger clone is a single base away; this may be a read error. The chain uses TRBV11-1 and TRBJ2-3; maybe TRBD1 (6 bases). CDR1 SGHAT and CDR2 FQDESV come from the germline V gene (reference sequence). This CDR3 is built from 14 residues. Trimming shortened V by 3 bases and J by 4 bases, and 11 bases separated the two germline ends. The DNA for the CDR3 is TGTGCCAGCAGCTTGTACAGGGAAGCAGATACGCAGTATTTT. Residues: CASSLYREADTQYF.

This clonotype has at least ten counts. The chain is built from TRBV28 and TRBJ2-2; 7 bases are shared with TRBD2. CDR3 size: 13 residues. Germline assignment: CDR1 MDHEN and CDR2 SYDVKM. Trimming cost V 6 bases and J 5 bases; bases outside gene matches: 3. Here the CDR3 DNA reads TGTGCCAGCAGGGAGGGAGGGACCGGGGAGCTGTTTTTT. Its protein is CASREGGTGELFF.

This clonotype came up a few times. The chain recombines TRBV7-9 with TRBJ1-1; D unresolved. Germline values: CDR1 SEHNR, CDR2 FQNEAQ (reference sequence). The CDR3 totals 14 residues. V lost 4 bases and J 1 base, leaving 10 bases between the germline ends. The CDR3 region is CASSSDPPNTEAFF. CDR3 in DNA: TGTGCCAGCAGCTCGGACCCTCCGAACACTGAAGCTTTCTTT.

This clonotype has a count of ten or more. This CDR3 reads CASSLRDSYNEQFF. The CDR3 DNA sequence: TGTGCCAGCAGCTTGCGGGACTCCTACAATGAGCAGTTCTTC. V usage is TRBV11-2 and J usage is TRBJ2-1; D may be TRBD2 (6 bases). The CDR3 loop spans 14 amino acids. Germline V lookup: CDR1 SGHAT, CDR2 FQNNGV. V lost 3 bases, J lost 0 bases, and 6 bases lay in between.

This clonotype was detected only once. This sequence may be a read error, since a much larger clone differs from it by one base. The V gene is TRBV6-2 or TRBV6-3, the J gene TRBJ2-2, with D perhaps TRBD1 (7 bases). Germline V gene data show CDR1 as MNHEY and CDR2 as SVGEGT. CDR3 length: 14 residues. The CDR3 is CASSSHRGTGGLFF. In DNA, the CDR3 is TGTGCCAGCAGTTCCCACAGGGGCACCGGGGGGCTGTTTTTT.

This clonotype was seen repeatedly, ten times or more. V is TRBV5-6 and J is TRBJ1-2, with 10 bases lining up with TRBD1. The length of the CDR3 is 14 residues. V dropped 0 bases and J dropped 4; count of bases not matched to a gene: 0. Germline V gene data show CDR1 as SGHDT and CDR2 as YYEEEE. This chain's CDR3 is CASSLGTGGYGYTF. CDR3 DNA: TGTGCCAGCAGCTTGGGGACAGGGGGCTATGGCTACACCTTC. The full variable domain, its missing parts supplied by reference TRBV5-6 and TRBJ1-2, is DAGVTQSPTHLIKTRGQQVTLRCSPKSGHDTVSWYQQALGQGPQFIFQYYEEEERQRGNFPDRFSGHQFPNYSSELNVNALLLGDSALYLCASSLGTGGYGYTFGSGTRLTVV.

This clonotype occurred many times. The genes are TRBV28 and TRBJ1-1; unclear D gene. The CDR3 is 16 residues long. Germline V gives CDR1 MDHEN, CDR2 SYDVKM. Trimming cost V 2 bases and J 0 bases, with 13 bases left between them. The CDR3, as DNA: TGTGCCAGCAGTTTACCGGGGAGAGGGTTGAACACTGAAGCTTTCTTT. The encoded protein is CASSLPGRGLNTEAFF.

The table lists this clonotype with many counts. The chain links TRBV29-1 to TRBJ2-2, with TRBD1 as a possible D gene (6 bases). The CDR3 length is 11 residues. Trimming removed 5 bases at V and 6 bases at J, with 7 bases between. Germline lookup yields CDR1 SQVTM and CDR2 ANQGSEA. DNA for the CDR3: TGCAGCGTTAACAGGGCCGGGGAGCTGTTTTTT. Its protein product is CSVNRAGELFF.

This clonotype was observed many times. This sequence joins TRBV5-5 and TRBJ2-3; possibly TRBD1 for D (6 bases). This CDR3 is built from 16 residues. Germline-derived CDR1 and CDR2 are SGHKS and YYEKEE (reference sequence). V lost 0 bases and J lost 4, with 15 bases in between. The CDR3 region is CASSLAGTSQSDTQYF. The CDR3 DNA follows: TGTGCCAGCAGCTTGGCGGGGACATCCCAATCAGATACGCAGTATTTT. The complete variable domain, with remaining parts taken from reference TRBV5-5 and TRBJ2-3, reads DAGVTQSPTHLIKTRGQQVTLRCSPISGHKSVSWYQQVLGQGPQFIFQYYEKEERGRGNFPDRFSARQFPNYSSELNVNALLLGDSALYLCASSLAGTSQSDTQYFGPGTRLTVL.

This clonotype is labeled medium-sized (0.01 to 0.1%). This chain joins TRBV11-3 and TRBJ2-1; possible D gene TRBD2, 6 bases. This CDR3 contains 15 residues. Deletions cut 5 bases from V and 5 bases from J, with 16 bases between. Germline V gene data show CDR1 as SGHNT and CDR2 as YENEEA. The CDR3 sequence: CASSQYSGPDNEQFF. The CDR3 DNA follows: TGTGCCAGCAGCCAATACAGCGGGCCCGACAATGAGCAGTTCTTC.